The 23 T cell receptor beta chains below come from one sample, sequenced in a study of somatic mutations in cytotoxic T cells in rheumatoid arthritis. Here immunoSEQ multiplex PCR was the method, and the copy in TCRdb shows in-frame clones only, minus some. The sample lists 15,000 to 20,000 clones; 80% to 90% were seen once. Source material: CD8+ T cells sorted from blood. These receptors were taken from an adult with rheumatoid arthritis.

The V gene is TRBV13, the J gene TRBJ2-2; no definite D call. The V end was cut by 6 bases, the J end by 2 bases, with 10 bases between. There are 14 residues in the CDR3. CDR1 and CDR2 from the germline V gene are PRHDT and FYEKMQ (reference sequence). The CDR3 sequence: CASRPTANTGELFF. The CDR3 region has the DNA TGTGCCAGCAGGCCGACTGCAAACACCGGGGAGCTGTTTTTT.

The gene calls are TRBV4-1 and TRBJ1-5; D possibly corresponds to TRBD1 (5 bases). Trimming took off 4 bases at V and 0 bases at J, with 13 bases between the two ends. Per germline, CDR1 MGHRA and CDR2 YSYEKL. There are 16 residues in the CDR3. CDR3 amino acids: CASSLAGGVSNQPQHF. The CDR3 DNA sequence: TGCGCCAGCAGCCTTGCCGGGGGGGTTAGCAATCAGCCCCAGCATTTT.

This rearrangement joins TRBV9 to TRBJ1-1; D is perhaps TRBD1 (5 bases). Germline V gene sequence: CDR1 SGDLS, CDR2 YYNGEE. The CDR3 is 14 residues long. Trimming cost V 4 bases and J 0 bases, with 10 bases left between them. The CDR3 DNA follows: TGTGCCAGCAGCCCCGGGACCATGAACACTGAAGCTTTCTTT. This sequence encodes CASSPGTMNTEAFF.

V and J are TRBV7-9 and TRBJ1-2; 7 bases are shared with TRBD1. This CDR3 is built from 12 residues. The trim removed 6 bases at V and 7 bases at J, leaving 5 bases unmatched. CDR1 and CDR2 (germline): SEHNR, FQNEAQ (reference sequence). This CDR3 is CASREGAGGYTF. In DNA, the CDR3 is TGTGCCAGCAGGGAGGGGGCTGGTGGCTACACCTTC.

The genes are TRBV5-5 and TRBJ1-1; D call uncertain. This CDR3 contains 13 residues. V was trimmed by 3 bases and J by 1 base, leaving 7 bases between them. Germline assignment: CDR1 SGHKS and CDR2 YYEKEE (reference sequence). The CDR3 is CASSWFWNTEAFF. In nucleotides, the CDR3 is TGTGCCAGCAGCTGGTTCTGGAACACTGAAGCTTTCTTT.

This clone showed up just a few times. The CDR3 region has the DNA TGTGCCAGCATCGCTTACGGGACTAAGTCCGGGGAGCTGTTTTTT. Encoded protein: CASIAYGTKSGELFF. The chain has TRBV11-3 and TRBJ2-2; 7 bases agree with TRBD2. This CDR3 has 15 amino acids. V trimming: 7 bases; J trimming: 6 bases; junction bases outside the gene matches: 11. Germline loops: CDR1 SGHNT, CDR2 YENEEA. The full variable domain, with the rest looked up from reference TRBV11-3 and TRBJ2-2, is EAGVVQSPRYKIIEKKQPVAFWCNPISGHNTLYWYLQNLGQGPELLIRYENEEAVDDSQLPKDRFSAERLKGVDSTLKIQPAELGDSAVYLCASIAYGTKSGELFFGEGSRLTVL.

This clone has a single count. This CDR3 is CASSLDPGPVLGQPQHF. The DNA for the CDR3 is TGTGCCAGCAGTTTGGACCCCGGGCCAGTCCTGGGGCAGCCCCAGCATTTT. The chain uses TRBV28 and TRBJ1-5; D is unresolved. Germline values: CDR1 MDHEN, CDR2 SYDVKM. The CDR3 consists of 17 residues. The ends were cut back, 3 bases at V and 7 bases at J, with 22 bases in the middle.

This chain connects TRBV29-1 to TRBJ2-5; D is possibly TRBD2 (7 bases). There are 14 residues in the CDR3. CDR1 is SQVTM, CDR2 ANQGSEA, per germline. The CDR3 sequence: CKAVGGGPVGTQYF. Here the CDR3 DNA reads TGCAAAGCGGTGGGCGGGGGCCCCGTGGGGACCCAGTACTTC.

V and J are TRBV7-3 and TRBJ2-7; D perhaps matches TRBD2 (6 bases). CDR1 is SGHTA and CDR2 is FQGTGA in the germline V gene. With 2 bases removed from V and 1 base from J, the gap between germline ends came to 9 bases. CDR3 length: 14 amino acids. For the CDR3, the DNA is TGTGCCAGCAGCTTATACGGAGGGTCCTACGAGCAGTACTTC. Translated, it gives CASSLYGGSYEQYF.

The V gene is TRBV4-2, the J gene TRBJ1-4; TRBD1 matches at 8 bases. CDR1 is LGHNA and CDR2 is YNFKEQ in the germline V gene. Trimming at V came to 0 bases and at J to 5 bases, leaving 5 bases not matched to a gene. There are 16 residues in the CDR3. CDR3 region: CASSQEPTGGNEKLFF. For the CDR3, the DNA is TGTGCCAGCAGCCAAGAGCCTACAGGGGGGAATGAAAAACTGTTTTTT.

In nucleotides, the CDR3 is TGTGCCAGCAGCCCAACCCGCGGCTACTCCTACAATGAGCAGTTCTTC. Translating gives CASSPTRGYSYNEQFF. The genes are TRBV5-6 and TRBJ2-1; unclear D gene. The CDR3 totals 16 residues. The germline V and J ends were trimmed by 4 bases and 0 bases, with 14 bases remaining between them. CDR1 is SGHDT and CDR2 is YYEEEE in the germline V gene.

The chain links TRBV6-5 to TRBJ2-7, with 8 bases matching TRBD1. V lost 3 bases to trimming and J lost 3 bases; unmatched junction nucleotides: 7. CDR3 length: 15 amino acids. CDR1 is MNHEY, CDR2 SVGAGI, per germline. CDR3 sequence reads: CASSYPTGGIYEQYF. CDR3 bases: TGTGCCAGCAGTTATCCAACAGGGGGTATCTACGAGCAGTACTTC.

This chain links TRBV29-1 with TRBJ2-2; 8 bases fit TRBD2. J lost 5 bases, V lost 4 bases, and 9 bases had no gene match. The CDR3 has 15 amino acids. The V gene's germline CDR1 is SQVTM and CDR2 ANQGSEA. The DNA of the CDR3 is TGCAGCGTTGCAGGTAGCGGGGCCGAGACCGGGGAGCTGTTTTTT. Translating it yields CSVAGSGAETGELFF.

This clone was recorded a few times. This chain joins TRBV28 and TRBJ2-3, with TRBD1 identical over 9 bases. The V segment lost 3 bases and the J segment 3 bases; nucleotides outside the gene matches: 1. The CDR3 extends over 14 amino acids. The germline V gene encodes CDR1 MDHEN and CDR2 SYDVKM. The CDR3 sequence is CASSFGTGTDTQYF. The CDR3 coding sequence is TGTGCCAGCAGTTTTGGGACAGGGACAGATACGCAGTATTTT.

J is TRBJ2-7 and V is TRBV28; D may match TRBD1 or TRBD2 (5 bases each). Germline CDR1 reads MDHEN; CDR2 reads SYDVKM. The CDR3 covers 12 residues. V lost 8 bases, J lost 3 bases, and 11 bases lay in between. As DNA, the CDR3 is TGTGCCAGCGTAGGGGACGGCTACGAGCAGTACTTC. This sequence encodes CASVGDGYEQYF.

CDR3 in amino acids: CASSISGGEDEKLFF. The CDR3 DNA sequence: TGTGCCAGTAGTATATCAGGGGGAGAAGATGAAAAACTGTTTTTT. The J gene is TRBJ1-4, the V gene TRBV19, with 7 bases aligning to TRBD1. This CDR3 has 15 residues. With V trimmed by 2 bases and J by 6 bases, 6 bases remained unmatched. Looked up from germline, CDR1 is LNHDA and CDR2 is SQIVND (reference sequence).

This rearrangement joins TRBV28 to TRBJ1-4, with D maybe TRBD1 (5 bases). V lost 3 bases and J lost 0, with 5 bases in between. The CDR3 has 14 residues. CDR1 is MDHEN, CDR2 SYDVKM, per germline. The DNA of the CDR3 is TGTGCCAGCAGTTTGACAGCAACTAATGAAAAACTGTTTTTT. Amino acids: CASSLTATNEKLFF.

The rearrangement links TRBV7-6 to TRBJ2-1, with D tentatively TRBD2 (6 bases). Trimming pared 4 bases from V and 7 bases from J, leaving 17 bases between. The CDR3 extends over 15 amino acids. Germline V lookup: CDR1 SGHVS, CDR2 FNYEAQ. In DNA form, the CDR3 reads TGTGCCAGCAGCTCACCGGGACTGGAGTGGAATGAGCAGTTCTTC. It specifies CASSSPGLEWNEQFF.

The gene calls are TRBV7-8 and TRBJ2-2, with 7 bases lining up with TRBD1. V dropped 5 bases and J dropped 0; count of bases not matched to a gene: 6. Germline V gives CDR1 SGHVS, CDR2 FQNEAQ. This CDR3 is 16 amino acids long. CDR3 sequence: CASSPGTATNTGELFF. The CDR3 region has the DNA TGTGCCAGCAGCCCCGGGACAGCTACGAACACCGGGGAGCTGTTTTTT.

The chain is built from TRBV4-3 and TRBJ2-7; no reliable D call. The CDR3 has 13 amino acids. CDR1 is LGHNA and CDR2 is YSLEER in the germline V gene. V shed 1 base and J shed 0 bases, with 4 bases lying between them. In nucleotides, the CDR3 is TGCGCCAGCAGCCAAGCGGCCTCCTACGAGCAGTACTTC. Protein sequence: CASSQAASYEQYF.

This rearrangement joins TRBV6-5 to TRBJ1-6; TRBD1 matches 7 bases. Trimming at V came to 5 bases and at J to 3 bases, leaving 4 bases not matched to a gene. The CDR3 is 15 residues long. Germline V gene sequence: CDR1 MNHEY, CDR2 SVGAGI. CDR3 amino acids: CASSPGDSYNSPLHF. Here the CDR3 DNA reads TGTGCCAGCAGTCCAGGGGACAGCTATAATTCACCCCTCCACTTT.

The chain links TRBV28 to TRBJ2-1, with 12 bases that match TRBD2. The CDR3 spans 17 residues. Germline CDR1 and CDR2: MDHEN and SYDVKM. After removal of 4 bases from V and 6 bases from J, the junction contained 10 bases not matched to a gene. The CDR3 spells CASSSPRTSGTGNEQFF. The CDR3, as DNA: TGTGCCAGCAGTTCCCCTAGGACTAGCGGGACTGGCAATGAGCAGTTCTTC. Full variable domain (outside the CDR3, taken from reference TRBV28 and TRBJ2-1): DVKVTQSSRYLVKRTGEKVFLECVQDMDHENMFWYRQDPGLGLRLIYFSYDVKMKEKGDIPEGYSVSREKKERFSLILESASTNQTSMYLCASSSPRTSGTGNEQFFGPGTRLTVL.

This rearrangement joins TRBV7-9 to TRBJ2-1, with 8 bases lining up with TRBD2. The CDR3 length is 14 residues. J was trimmed by 4 bases and V by 4 bases; bases with no gene match: 3. Germline CDR1 and CDR2: SEHNR and FQNEAQ (reference sequence). CDR3 DNA sequence: TGTGCCAGCAGCTGGGGACTAGAGTACAATGAGCAGTTCTTC. It yields the protein CASSWGLEYNEQFF.